The next 8 T cell receptor beta chains were all read from a single sample in a study of CD8 T cells in ankylosing spondylitis (dated by TCRdb to the late 2010s). The investigation overall reported the following: Blood from ankylosing spondylitis patients appeared to be characterized by a TCR beta motif composed of under ten highly homologous amino acid variants.

Preparation of the library involved 5' RACE. Sequencer: Illumina HiSeq 2500. TCRdb reworked the public reads: Q25 trimming with fastp, MiXCR clone assembly, productive beta chains retained. Each entry merges the rows of one CDR3 protein and shows their most common DNA and genes. For this sample there are under 250,000 distinct CDR3 sequences; more than 5.5% appear just once. The ten largest clones capture 13% to 15% of the sample. Antigens of these TCRs are unknown. The specimen was blood, either unsorted or a sorted T cell fraction (not recorded which). Receptors were obtained from a male donor with ankylosing spondylitis.

This clonotype showed up many times. This chain links TRBV7-6 with TRBJ1-1; weak D call: TRBD1 (5 bases). Per the germline V gene, CDR1 is SGHVS and CDR2 is FNYEAQ. There are 15 residues in the CDR3. V shed 5 bases and J shed 6 bases, with 19 bases lying between them. The chain's CDR3 is CASSPLDIPSAEAFF. For the CDR3, the DNA is TGTGCCAGCAGCCCCCTGGACATCCCCTCCGCTGAAGCTTTCTTT.

The DNA for the CDR3 is TGCAGCGTTGGGGGACAGGTCTATGGCTACACCTTC. It translates to CSVGGQVYGYTF. This sequence joins TRBV29-1 and TRBJ1-2; 8 bases line up with TRBD1. CDR3 length: 12 residues. CDR1 is SQVTM and CDR2 is ANQGSEA in the germline V gene. V gave up 4 bases and J gave up 4 bases; unmatched junction bases: 2.

This clonotype was seen at least ten times. This sequence joins TRBV29-1 and TRBJ2-7; D is unclear. The CDR3 loop spans 14 amino acids. Trimming shortened V by 4 bases and J by 1 base, and 14 bases separated the two germline ends. Looked up from germline, CDR1 is SQVTM and CDR2 is ANQGSEA. The CDR3 protein is CSVAETTSSYEQYF. The CDR3 DNA reads TGCAGCGTTGCTGAGACGACCTCTTCCTACGAGCAGTACTTC.

This clonotype was counted ten times or more. The rearrangement joins TRBV27 to TRBJ2-1; D assignment may be TRBD1 or TRBD2 (5 bases each). V lost 0 bases to trimming and J lost 0 bases, with 9 bases between them. CDR1 and CDR2 from the germline V gene are MNHEY and SMNVEV (reference sequence). The CDR3 has 16 amino acids. CDR3 in amino acids: CASSLSPGSSYNEQFF. The CDR3 region has the DNA TGTGCCAGCAGTTTATCACCAGGGAGCTCCTACAATGAGCAGTTCTTC.

This clonotype was counted many times. The rearrangement joins TRBV6-2 or TRBV6-3 to TRBJ2-2; no definite D call. The CDR3 consists of 14 residues. Germline CDR1 reads MNHEY; CDR2 reads SVGEGT. Trimming removed 2 bases at V and 2 bases at J, with 6 bases between. In DNA, the CDR3 is TGTGCCAGCAGTTACCTCAGAAACACCGGGGAGCTGTTTTTT. It specifies CASSYLRNTGELFF.

This sequence joins TRBV20-1 and TRBJ1-2; D uncertain. The CDR3 consists of 12 residues. Trimming left V 2 bases short and J 3 bases short, with 7 bases between. Germline loops: CDR1 DFQATT, CDR2 SNEGSKA (reference sequence). CDR3 protein: CSARPDYYGYTF. In nucleotides, the CDR3 is TGCAGTGCTAGACCAGATTACTATGGCTACACCTTC.

This clonotype was counted at least ten times. The chain joins TRBV20-1 to TRBJ2-3; D gene uncertain. The ends were cut back, 3 bases at V and 6 bases at J, with 4 bases in the middle. The CDR3 length is 10 residues. Germline V gives CDR1 DFQATT, CDR2 SNEGSKA (reference sequence). CDR3 residues: CSASGDTQYF. In DNA, the CDR3 is TGCAGTGCTAGTGGGGATACGCAGTATTTT.

In this sample, this clonotype turned up a few times. The chain combines TRBV28 with TRBJ2-2, with 11 bases that match TRBD1. V trimming: 6 bases; J trimming: 5 bases; junction bases outside the gene matches: 11. Germline V CDR1 and CDR2: MDHEN, SYDVKM. The CDR3 loop spans 17 amino acids. In nucleotides, the CDR3 is TGTGCCAGCAGCCGGCCGGGACAGGGGGTTCCAACCGGGGAGCTGTTTTTT. Amino acid sequence: CASSRPGQGVPTGELFF. Based on the CDR3 plus reference TRBV28 and TRBJ2-2, the full variable domain is DVKVTQSSRYLVKRTGEKVFLECVQDMDHENMFWYRQDPGLGLRLIYFSYDVKMKEKGDIPEGYSVSREKKERFSLILESASTNQTSMYLCASSRPGQGVPTGELFFGEGSRLTVL.